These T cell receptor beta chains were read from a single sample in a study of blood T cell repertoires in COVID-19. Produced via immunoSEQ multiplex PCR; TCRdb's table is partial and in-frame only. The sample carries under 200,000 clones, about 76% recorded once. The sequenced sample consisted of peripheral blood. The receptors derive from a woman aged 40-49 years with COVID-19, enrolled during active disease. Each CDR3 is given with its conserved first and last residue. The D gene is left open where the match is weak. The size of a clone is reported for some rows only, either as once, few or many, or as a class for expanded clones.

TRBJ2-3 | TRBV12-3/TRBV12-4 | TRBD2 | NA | TGTGCCAGCAGCAGACTAGCTCCAGATACGCAGTATTTT | CASSRLAPDTQYF
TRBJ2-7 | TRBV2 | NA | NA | TGTGCCAGCAAAGGAGGCGGGAGTAACAGGGGGTTCTACGAGCAGTACTTC | CASKGGGSNRGFYEQYF
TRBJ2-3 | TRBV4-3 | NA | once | TGCGCCAGCAGCCAAGGGACAGCCGCCAGCACAGATACGCAGTATTTT | CASSQGTAASTDTQYF
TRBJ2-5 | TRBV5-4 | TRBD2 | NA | TGTGCCAGCAGCTCTACGGGGGGGCAGGAGACCCAGTACTTC | CASSSTGGQETQYF
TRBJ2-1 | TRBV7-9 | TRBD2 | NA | TGTGCCAGCAGCTTAGGGCCTAGCGGATCGTACAATGAGCAGTTCTTC | CASSLGPSGSYNEQFF
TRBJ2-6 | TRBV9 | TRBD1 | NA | TGTGCCAGCAGCGTACGGGGACAGTCTTACCGCCCTACTGGGGCCAACGTCCTGACTTTC | CASSVRGQSYRPTGANVLTF
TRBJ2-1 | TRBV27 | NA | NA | TGTGCCAGCAGCTACCGAGCGGTCTTGAGCTCCTACAATGAGCAGTTCTTC | CASSYRAVLSSYNEQFF
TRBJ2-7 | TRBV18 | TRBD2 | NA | TGTGCCAGCTCACCACGAGCTAGCGGAGCCTACGAGCAGTACTTC | CASSPRASGAYEQYF
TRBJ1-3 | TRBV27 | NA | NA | TGTGCCAGCAGCCAGGACGGACTCTCTGGAAACACCATATATTTT | CASSQDGLSGNTIYF
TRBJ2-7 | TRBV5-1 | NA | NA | TGCGCCAGCAGCTTGGCCACAGGGTTAGTTGAGTACTTC | CASSLATGLVEYF
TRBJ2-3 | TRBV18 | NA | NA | TGTGCCAGCTCACCACGAAGCGGCTCCCACCTCAGGGATACGCAGTATTTT | CASSPRSGSHLRDTQYF
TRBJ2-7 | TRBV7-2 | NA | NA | TGTGCCAGCAGCTTAGATCGAGGCGGGGGCAGCTACGAGCAGTACTTC | CASSLDRGGGSYEQYF
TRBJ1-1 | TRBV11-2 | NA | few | TGTGCCAGCGGAACAGATTACATGAACACTGAAGCTTTCTTT | CASGTDYMNTEAFF
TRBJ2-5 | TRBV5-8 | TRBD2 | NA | TGTGCCAGCAGCTTGGTTAGCGGGGGGGCCCCAGAGACCCAGTACTTC | CASSLVSGGAPETQYF
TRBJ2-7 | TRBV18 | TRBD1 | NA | TGTGCCAGCTCATACGGACAGGGTACGGGCTCCTACGAGCAGTACTTC | CASSYGQGTGSYEQYF
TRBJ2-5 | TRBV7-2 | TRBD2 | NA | TGTGCCAGCAGCCGGGGGGGGGCCCAAGAGACCCAGTACTTC | CASSRGGAQETQYF
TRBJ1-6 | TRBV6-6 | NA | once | TGTGCCAGCACCACAGTTAATTCACCCCTCCACTTT | CASTTVNSPLHF
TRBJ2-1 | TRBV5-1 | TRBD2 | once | TGCGCCAGCAGCTTGGTCGCTAGCGGGAGCTTGGATGAGCAGTTCTTC | CASSLVASGSLDEQFF
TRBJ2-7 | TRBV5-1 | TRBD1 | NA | TGCGCCAGCAGTACCGATCCGGGACAGGGTTCCGAGCAGTACTTC | CASSTDPGQGSEQYF
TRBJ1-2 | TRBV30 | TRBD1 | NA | TGTGCCTGGAGTAGGGGACAGTCCTATGGCTACACCTTC | CAWSRGQSYGYTF
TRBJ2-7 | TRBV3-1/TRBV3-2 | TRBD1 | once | TGTGCCAGCAGCCAAATGGGGACAGAGTACTTC | CASSQMGTEYF
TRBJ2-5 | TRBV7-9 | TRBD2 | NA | TGTGCCAGCAGCCACCATACTAGCGGGGAAGAGACCCAGTACTTC | CASSHHTSGEETQYF
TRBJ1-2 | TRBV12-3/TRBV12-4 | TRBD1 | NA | TGTGCCAGCAGCCCCGGACAGGACTATGGCTACACCTTC | CASSPGQDYGYTF
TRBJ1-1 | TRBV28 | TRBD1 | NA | TGTGCCAGCAGTTTATTGCGGACAGGAGTTCTAGCTTTCTTT | CASSLLRTGVLAFF
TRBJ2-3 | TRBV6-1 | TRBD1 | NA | TGTGCCAGCAGTGTGAACAGGGGTATGAGCACAGATACGCAGTATTTT | CASSVNRGMSTDTQYF
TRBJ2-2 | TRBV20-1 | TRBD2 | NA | TGCAGTGCTAGTCCGACTAGCGGGGCGAACACCGGGGAGCTGTTTTTT | CSASPTSGANTGELFF
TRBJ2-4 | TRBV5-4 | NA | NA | TGTGCCAGCAGCTCTCCAGGGGAAGGGTTCTCGGGTGGTCAGTACTTC | CASSSPGEGFSGGQYF
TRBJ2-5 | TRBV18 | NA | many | TGTGCCAGCTCACCAACGGGGGAGACCCAGTACTTC | CASSPTGETQYF
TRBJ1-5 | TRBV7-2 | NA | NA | TGTGCCAGCAGCCCAGGGGCTAATCAGCCCCAGCATTTT | CASSPGANQPQHF
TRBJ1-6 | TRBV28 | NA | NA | TGTGCCAGCAGGACGTGGCCGGGTAATTCACCCCTCCACTTT | CASRTWPGNSPLHF
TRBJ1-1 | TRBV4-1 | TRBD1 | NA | TGCGCCAGCAGCCGAACAGGGGGCAACACTGAAGCTTTCTTT | CASSRTGGNTEAFF
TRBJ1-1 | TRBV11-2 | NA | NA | TGTGCCAGCAGAAACGAGGGGGGGAGGGTGTGGTACACTGAAGCTTTCTTT | CASRNEGGRVWYTEAFF
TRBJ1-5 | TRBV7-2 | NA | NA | TGTGCCAGCAGCTTGAGATGGGGGCGGGATCAGCCCCAGCATTTT | CASSLRWGRDQPQHF
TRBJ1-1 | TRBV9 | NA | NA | TGTGCCAGCAGCCTCTACACCGGGACAAGTATTGAAGCTTTCTTT | CASSLYTGTSIEAFF
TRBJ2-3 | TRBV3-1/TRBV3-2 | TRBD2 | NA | TGTGCCAGCAGCCAAGAGGGACTAGCGGGGGCAGATACGCAGTATTTT | CASSQEGLAGADTQYF
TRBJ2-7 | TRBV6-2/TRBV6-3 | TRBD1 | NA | TGTGCCAGCAGTTACACACCAGGGGGCTCGGGCGAGCAGTACTTC | CASSYTPGGSGEQYF
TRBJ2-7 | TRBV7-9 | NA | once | TGTGCCAGCAGTAGCCCATCCGACGTGGTATACGAGCAGTACTTC | CASSSPSDVVYEQYF
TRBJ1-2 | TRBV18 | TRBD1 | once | TGTGCCAGCTCCCCGTCCCGACAGGGGGCGCAGAATGGCTACACCTTC | CASSPSRQGAQNGYTF
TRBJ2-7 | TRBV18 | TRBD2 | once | TGTGCCAGCTGCCCCAAGCCGGGACTAGCTGGCTACGAGCAGTACTTC | CASCPKPGLAGYEQYF
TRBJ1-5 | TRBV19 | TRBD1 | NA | TGTGCCAGTAGTATGAGGGGACAGGGGGTATGGGATAGCAATCAGCCCCAGCATTTT | CASSMRGQGVWDSNQPQHF
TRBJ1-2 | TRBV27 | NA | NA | TGTGCCAGCAGTTCCCCTGGGGCAAACTATGGCTACACCTTC | CASSSPGANYGYTF
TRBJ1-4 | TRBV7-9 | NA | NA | TGTGCCAGCAGCCCTGACAGAACTAATGAAAAACTGTTTTTT | CASSPDRTNEKLFF
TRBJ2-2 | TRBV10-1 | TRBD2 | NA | TGCGCCAGCAGTAGCGGGATGGACACCGGGGAGCTGTTTTTT | CASSSGMDTGELFF
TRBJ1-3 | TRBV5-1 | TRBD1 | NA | TGCGCCAGCAGCGTCCTGGCGGGACAGGGCCTATCTGGAAACACCATATATTTT | CASSVLAGQGLSGNTIYF
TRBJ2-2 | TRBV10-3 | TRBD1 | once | TGTGCCAGCCAGGGGGCCGGGGAGCTGTTTTTT | CASQGAGELFF
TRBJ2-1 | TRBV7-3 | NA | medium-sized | TGTGCCAGCAGCTTACGGGAGTACAATGAGCAGTTCTTC | CASSLREYNEQFF
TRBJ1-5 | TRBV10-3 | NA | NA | TGTGCCATCAGTGAATCAGAAACTCAGCCCCAGCATTTT | CAISESETQPQHF
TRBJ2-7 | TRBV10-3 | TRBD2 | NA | TGTGCCATCAGAACCGGGACTAGCGCCTACGAGCAGTACTTC | CAIRTGTSAYEQYF
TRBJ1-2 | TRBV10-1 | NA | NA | TGCGCCAGCAGTGCCGGACAGCACTATGGCTACACCTTC | CASSAGQHYGYTF
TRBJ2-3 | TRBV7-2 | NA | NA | TGTGCCAGCAGCTTAGCGCTACTTACAGATACGCAGTATTTT | CASSLALLTDTQYF
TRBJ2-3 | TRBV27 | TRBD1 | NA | TGTGCCAGCACCCCGGACAGGAGCACAGATACGCAGTATTTT | CASTPDRSTDTQYF
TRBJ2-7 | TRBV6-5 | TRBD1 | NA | TGTGCCAGCAGTTTACTGACAGGGGAGCACGAGCAGTACTTC | CASSLLTGEHEQYF